The present entry profiles one T cell receptor (beta chain) with its context. The data were taken from a study of T cell changes during pregnancy in multiple sclerosis. The CDR3 is made up of 15 amino acids. Per the germline V gene, CDR1 is SSHAT and CDR2 is FNYEAQ (reference sequence). With 4 bases removed from V and 8 bases from J, the gap between germline ends came to 18 bases. This table comes from immunoSEQ multiplex PCR, and its TCRdb copy is limited to in-frame clones, with some not included. The profile shows 90,000 to 95,000 clones, around 93% of them singletons. The specimen comprised peripheral blood, sampled before pregnancy. This clonotype originated in a female donor with multiple sclerosis, enrolled in a pregnancy study. This chain uses TRBV7-7 with TRBJ2-1; maybe TRBD2 (6 bases). The CDR3 sequence: CASSSRLESWDEQFF. The DNA of the CDR3 is TGTGCCAGCAGCTCTAGACTAGAATCCTGGGATGAGCAGTTCTTC.